The 13 T cell receptor beta chains below come from one sample, sequenced in a study of Graves' ophthalmopathy and Graves' hyperthyroidism. RNA transcripts yielded amplified TCR beta CDR3 regions. First-round RT-PCR with HTBI primers preceded a second-round multiplex PCR. TCRdb passed the multiplex PCR reads through MiXCR, listing each CDR3 protein once. The sample includes 400,000 to 500,000 distinct CDR3 sequences, roughly 20% of them seen just once. Specimen: peripheral blood. The receptors come from a woman aged 18-29 years with stable Graves' hyperthyroidism.

This clonotype was found many times. The chain uses TRBV27 and TRBJ2-7; the D gene is possibly TRBD1 (6 bases). The CDR3 covers 13 residues. Trimming pared 5 bases from V and 8 bases from J, leaving 16 bases between. The germline V gene has CDR1 MNHEY and CDR2 SMNVEV (reference sequence). The CDR3: CASSPPTTGKQYF. The CDR3 nucleotides read TGTGCCAGCAGTCCTCCTACAACAGGGAAGCAGTACTTC.

This clonotype was seen ten or more times. The V call is TRBV7-2, the J call TRBJ2-7; possible D gene TRBD2, 5 bases. Germline V gene lookup returns CDR1 SGHTA and CDR2 FQGNSA. This CDR3 is built from 15 residues. The V end lost 1 base, the J end lost 4 bases, and 14 bases lay between the germline ends. CDR3 sequence reads: CASSLVPFGVYEQYF. In nucleotides, the CDR3 is TGTGCCAGCAGCTTAGTCCCTTTCGGGGTTTACGAGCAGTACTTC.

The J gene is TRBJ1-1, the V gene TRBV12-3 or TRBV12-4; possible D gene TRBD1, 5 bases. The ends were cut back, 6 bases at V and 7 bases at J, with 18 bases in the middle. The CDR3 extends over 14 amino acids. CDR3 DNA: TGTGCCAGCAGGCGGTTTGGGGGGGTGGTTGAAGCTTTCTTT. It yields the protein CASRRFGGVVEAFF.

This clonotype appeared many times. The J gene is TRBJ2-7, the V gene TRBV28, with 9 bases lining up with TRBD1. Trimming took 4 bases from V and 4 from J; bases not matched to a gene: 5. The CDR3 contains 14 residues. Germline-derived CDR1 and CDR2 are MDHEN and SYDVKM. The CDR3 region has the DNA TGTGCCAGCAGTTCCGGGACAGGGAAATACGAGCAGTACTTC. Residues: CASSSGTGKYEQYF.

The V gene is TRBV4-1, the J gene TRBJ2-6; 13 nucleotides agree with TRBD2. After removal of 3 bases from V and 0 bases from J, the junction contained 2 bases not matched to a gene. The CDR3 has 18 residues. Germline CDR1 is MGHRA and CDR2 is YSYEKL. The CDR3 DNA reads as TGCGCCAGCAGCCAGACTAGCGGGAGGCTCTCTGGGGCCAACGTCCTGACTTTC. Protein sequence: CASSQTSGRLSGANVLTF.

This clonotype was picked up many times. The gene calls are TRBV6-5 and TRBJ1-2, with TRBD1 as a possible D gene (6 bases). This CDR3 is 13 amino acids long. The ends were cut back, 7 bases at V and 4 bases at J, with 13 bases in the middle. Germline values: CDR1 MNHEY, CDR2 SVGAGI. CDR3 region: CASTLDSLYGYTF. The DNA for the CDR3 is TGTGCCAGCACCTTGGACAGTCTCTATGGCTACACCTTC.

This clonotype was counted at least ten times. In nucleotides, the CDR3 is TGCAGTGCCGACCTTGGGGCCGGGGGCTACACCTTC. Translated, it gives CSADLGAGGYTF. The rearrangement links TRBV20-1 to TRBJ1-2, with D perhaps matching TRBD1 (5 bases). Germline V CDR1 and CDR2: DFQATT, SNEGSKA (reference sequence). V dropped 6 bases and J dropped 8 bases, with 16 bases sitting between them. The CDR3 covers 12 residues.

This clonotype showed up many times. A read error may explain this, as a much larger clone is one base away. V is TRBV25-1 and J is TRBJ2-7; D might be TRBD1 (5 bases). The V end lost 3 bases, the J end lost 4 bases, and 19 bases lay between the germline ends. Germline loops: CDR1 MGHDK, CDR2 SYGVNS. The CDR3 covers 16 residues. This chain's CDR3 is CASSDPDSFTPYEQYF. The CDR3 bases are TGTGCCAGCAGTGATCCAGACAGTTTCACCCCTTACGAGCAGTACTTC.

In its sample, this clonotype was seen many times. J is TRBJ2-5 and V is TRBV20-1, with D maybe TRBD2 (5 bases). The V end was cut by 5 bases, the J end by 5 bases, with 6 bases between. This CDR3 comprises 10 residues. Looked up from germline, CDR1 is DFQATT and CDR2 is SNEGSKA (reference sequence). The CDR3 loop reads CSAWRETQYF. The CDR3 nucleotides read TGCAGTGCTTGGAGGGAGACCCAGTACTTC.

The table lists this clonotype with many counts. The V call is TRBV3-1, the J call TRBJ1-1; the D gene is possibly TRBD1 (6 bases). The length of the CDR3 is 13 residues. Germline loops: CDR1 LGHDT, CDR2 YNNKEL (reference sequence). V lost 9 bases and J lost 5, with 16 bases in between. For the CDR3, the DNA is TGTGCCAGTACCTTTGGGGGCAGGACTGAAGCTTTCTTT. It encodes CASTFGGRTEAFF.

This clonotype was seen ten or more times. J is TRBJ2-7 and V is TRBV30; TRBD2 matches 9 bases. CDR1 and CDR2 from the germline V gene are GTSNPN and SVGIG (reference sequence). V was pared by 1 base and J by 3 bases, with 10 bases of the junction left unmatched. This CDR3 has 16 residues. CDR3 in DNA: TGTGCCTGGAGTGGTCCGGGACTAGCAACACTCTACGAGCAGTACTTC. This gives the protein CAWSGPGLATLYEQYF.

Many counts were recorded for this clonotype. This sequence joins TRBV29-1 and TRBJ2-7; tentatively, D is TRBD1 or TRBD2 (6 bases each). The CDR3 loop spans 12 amino acids. CDR1 and CDR2 (germline): SQVTM, ANQGSEA. V lost 7 bases and J 3 bases, leaving 13 bases between the germline ends. The CDR3 spells CSGEDSCYEQYF. For the CDR3, the DNA is TGCAGCGGGGAGGACAGTTGCTACGAGCAGTACTTC.

This clonotype was counted many times. The chain joins TRBV4-1 to TRBJ1-2, with 11 bases fitting TRBD1. CDR3 length equals 15 residues. V trimming: 5 bases; J trimming: 5 bases; junction bases outside the gene matches: 7. The V gene's germline CDR1 is MGHRA and CDR2 YSYEKL. The CDR3, as DNA: TGCGCCAGCAGCGCCCGGGACAGGGGGGGGTATGGCTACACCTTC. Amino acid sequence: CASSARDRGGYGYTF.